This entry lists 24 T cell receptor beta chains sequenced from one sample in a study of CD8 T cells in Susac syndrome. RNA totalling about 0.45 to 1 ug underwent reverse transcription with random hexamers. TCRdb fed the immunoSEQ multiplex PCR reads into MiXCR, producing one record per CDR3 protein. Of roughly 180,000 distinct CDR3 sequences in the sample, around 94% are singletons; the top ten hold roughly 0.15%. Sequenced sample: CD4+ T cells from PBMCs. Source of these receptors: a human donor in good health.

This clonotype was found once. CDR3 DNA: TGTGCCAGCAGCGTAGCTATCTCCAGAGAGACCCAGTACTTC. It encodes CASSVAISRETQYF. V gene TRBV9 combines with J gene TRBJ2-5; no reliable D call. The CDR3 totals 14 residues. In germline, CDR1 is SGDLS, CDR2 YYNGEE. V dropped 0 bases and J dropped 4 bases, with 10 bases sitting between them.

The V call is TRBV20-1, the J call TRBJ1-2; D ambiguous. This CDR3 has 13 residues. V lost 4 bases and J lost 5, with 14 bases in between. CDR1 is DFQATT, CDR2 SNEGSKA, per germline (reference sequence). The CDR3: CSATGELAYGYTF. The CDR3 DNA reads TGCAGTGCTACCGGGGAGCTGGCGTATGGCTACACCTTC.

The rearrangement uses TRBV29-1 and TRBJ2-7, with TRBD1 matching 10 bases. The length of the CDR3 is 14 residues. The V segment lost 7 bases and the J segment 7 bases; nucleotides outside the gene matches: 13. The V gene's germline CDR1 is SQVTM and CDR2 ANQGSEA. The CDR3 reads CSACLRDRGREQYF. In nucleotides, the CDR3 is TGCAGCGCCTGTCTCCGCGACAGGGGGCGAGAGCAGTACTTC.

This chain connects TRBV14 to TRBJ2-5; D gene uncertain. This CDR3 has 12 amino acids. V lost 3 bases and J 5 bases, leaving 7 bases between the germline ends. Germline loops: CDR1 SGHDN, CDR2 FVKESK. CDR3 amino acids: CASSQSHETQYF. The DNA of the CDR3 is TGTGCCAGCAGCCAGTCCCATGAGACCCAGTACTTC.

J is TRBJ2-3 and V is TRBV12-3 or TRBV12-4, with 7 bases lining up with TRBD2. The ends lost 4 bases at V and 15 bases at J; junction bases unmatched: 13. This CDR3 has 13 amino acids. CDR3 residues: CASSSDRGEIRYF. The CDR3 DNA reads as TGTGCCAGCAGTTCCGACCGGGGGGAAATCAGATATTTT.

This chain connects TRBV4-3 to TRBJ1-5; D not resolved. The CDR3 contains 15 residues. Germline lookup yields CDR1 LGHNA and CDR2 YSLEER. Trimming pared 0 bases from V and 0 bases from J, leaving 6 bases between. The CDR3 DNA sequence: TGCGCCAGCAGCCAAGACAGGCTTAGCAATCAGCCCCAGCATTTT. Its protein is CASSQDRLSNQPQHF.

J is TRBJ2-5 and V is TRBV28; D is unresolved. CDR1 is MDHEN and CDR2 is SYDVKM in the germline V gene. V lost 1 base and J lost 4, with 7 bases in between. The CDR3 has 13 residues. CDR3 DNA sequence: TGTGCCAGCAGTTTATCCGCCCTAGAGACCCAGTACTTC. Amino acids: CASSLSALETQYF.

The chain uses TRBV3-1 and TRBJ2-5, with TRBD1 identical over 9 bases. Looked up from germline, CDR1 is LGHDT and CDR2 is YNNKEL (reference sequence). There are 15 residues in the CDR3. Trimming cost V 2 bases and J 3 bases; bases outside gene matches: 4. The CDR3 DNA reads as TGTGCCAGCAGCCAACCGGACAGGGGTGAAGAGACCCAGTACTTC. Protein sequence: CASSQPDRGEETQYF.

This clonotype was observed a handful of times. The rearrangement uses TRBV6-2 or TRBV6-3 and TRBJ2-1; D call uncertain. This CDR3 spans 11 amino acids. V was trimmed by 4 bases and J by 6 bases, leaving 4 bases between them. Germline CDR1 MNHEY, CDR2 SVGEGT. CDR3 in DNA: TGTGCCAGCAGTTTGCGCAATGAGCAGTTCTTC. It specifies CASSLRNEQFF.

V gene TRBV7-8 combines with J gene TRBJ1-4; 10 nucleotides align to TRBD1. The CDR3 runs 18 residues. From germline, CDR1 is SGHVS and CDR2 FQNEAQ. With 0 bases clipped from V and 8 bases from J, the junction kept 12 bases outside the gene matches. The CDR3 sequence: CASSLASGQGTSGEKLFF. CDR3 sequence (DNA): TGTGCCAGCAGCTTAGCTTCGGGACAGGGGACGTCTGGCGAAAAACTGTTTTTT.

The chain joins TRBV11-1 to TRBJ2-1; a possible D gene is TRBD2 (6 bases). The V end was cut by 4 bases, the J end by 6 bases, with 19 bases between. The germline V gene has CDR1 SGHAT and CDR2 FQDESV (reference sequence). CDR3 size: 16 residues. In DNA, the CDR3 is TGTGCCAGCAGCTCCCAAGGTGGAGGGTCTCTCAATGAGCAGTTCTTC. Protein product: CASSSQGGGSLNEQFF.

The V gene is TRBV20-1, the J gene TRBJ2-5; 8 bases align to TRBD2. This CDR3 is 13 amino acids long. CDR1 and CDR2 from the germline V gene are DFQATT and SNEGSKA (reference sequence). J was trimmed by 5 bases and V by 2 bases; bases with no gene match: 4. The DNA of the CDR3 is TGCAGTGCTAGACCGCTAGCGGGCGAGACCCAGTACTTC. Encoded protein: CSARPLAGETQYF.

The table lists this clonotype with a count of one. The V gene is TRBV30, the J gene TRBJ2-1; D gene unclear. The CDR3 contains 15 residues. The V end was cut by 0 bases, the J end by 3 bases, with 12 bases between. From germline, CDR1 is GTSNPN and CDR2 SVGIG (reference sequence). The CDR3 sequence is CAWSVDPVGYNEQFF. CDR3 bases: TGTGCCTGGAGTGTAGACCCGGTGGGCTACAATGAGCAGTTCTTC.

The rearrangement uses TRBV6-5 and TRBJ2-1; D may be TRBD2 (5 bases). The CDR3 is 13 amino acids. V lost 3 bases to trimming and J lost 9 bases, with 12 bases between them. Germline CDR1 MNHEY, CDR2 SVGAGI. The CDR3 region has the DNA TGTGCCAGCAGTTATTACGAACGGGGTGAGCAGTTCTTC. The encoded protein is CASSYYERGEQFF.

CDR3 amino acids: CSGEGGAKTQYF. CDR3 DNA: TGCAGTGGAGAAGGAGGGGCAAAGACCCAGTACTTC. J is TRBJ2-5 and V is TRBV20-1; TRBD2 is a possible D gene (6 bases). Trimming removed 7 bases at V and 6 bases at J, with 15 bases between. CDR1 DFQATT and CDR2 SNEGSKA come from the germline V gene (reference sequence). The CDR3 has 12 residues.

This chain connects TRBV3-1 to TRBJ1-5; 7 bases align to TRBD1. Germline V CDR1 and CDR2: LGHDT, YNNKEL (reference sequence). The J segment lost 3 bases and the V segment lost 6 bases, leaving 5 bases of the junction unmatched. CDR3 length equals 14 residues. The CDR3 DNA reads TGTGCCAGCAGACAGACAGGGTCCAATCAGCCCCAGCATTTT. This translates into CASRQTGSNQPQHF. The complete variable domain, with remaining parts taken from reference TRBV3-1 and TRBJ1-5, reads DTAVSQTPKYLVTQMGNDKSIKCEQNLGHDTMYWYKQDSKKFLKIMFSYNNKELIINETVPNRFSPKSPDKAHLNLHINSLELGDSAVYFCASRQTGSNQPQHFGDGTRLSIL.

The chain is built from TRBV7-2 and TRBJ2-7; D gene ambiguous. Germline V gene lookup returns CDR1 SGHTA and CDR2 FQGNSA. This CDR3 is built from 14 residues. V shed 1 base and J shed 1 base, with 8 bases lying between them. The CDR3, as DNA: TGTGCCAGCAGCTTAGTTGGAGAATCCTACGAGCAGTACTTC. The encoded protein is CASSLVGESYEQYF.

The rearrangement uses TRBV25-1 and TRBJ1-5, with D unclear. Germline CDR1 MGHDK, CDR2 SYGVNS. The CDR3 runs 16 residues. Between the trimmed V and J ends, which lost 0 bases and 4 bases, there was a span of 13 bases. The chain's CDR3 is CASSEYLLPGNQPQHF. The CDR3 nucleotides are TGTGCCAGCAGTGAATATCTCTTGCCCGGGAATCAGCCCCAGCATTTT.

This chain joins TRBV6-2 or TRBV6-3 and TRBJ2-7; D may be TRBD1 or TRBD2 (5 bases each). This CDR3 is 12 amino acids long. Trimming took off 6 bases at V and 9 bases at J, with 15 bases between the two ends. Per germline, CDR1 MNHEY and CDR2 SVGEGT. CDR3 protein: CASSSRRQGQYF. The CDR3 DNA reads as TGTGCCAGCAGCTCCAGGAGGCAGGGGCAGTACTTC.

This clonotype appeared once. The chain recombines TRBV19 with TRBJ2-1; 14 nucleotides match TRBD2. The CDR3 totals 19 residues. V shed 2 bases, J shed 6 bases, and the junction held 12 bases outside the gene matches. The germline V gene encodes CDR1 LNHDA and CDR2 SQIVND (reference sequence). In nucleotides, the CDR3 is TGTGCCAGTAGTATAAGCCCCTCGACTAGCGGGGGGGCGCGCAATGAGCAGTTCTTC. This codes for CASSISPSTSGGARNEQFF.

The rearrangement joins TRBV25-1 to TRBJ2-5, with D unclear. V shed 7 bases and J shed 5 bases, with 14 bases lying between them. CDR1 and CDR2 (germline): MGHDK, SYGVNS. CDR3 length: 13 amino acids. Written as DNA, the CDR3 is TGTGCCAGCACCCCCCGGGCTCGGGAGACCCAGTACTTC. It yields the protein CASTPRARETQYF.

V and J are TRBV4-1 and TRBJ2-5; D is possibly TRBD2 (5 bases). V dropped 4 bases and J dropped 7 bases, with 13 bases sitting between them. The CDR3 sequence is 13 residues long. Per germline, CDR1 MGHRA and CDR2 YSYEKL. The CDR3 protein is CASSLERERTQYF. The CDR3 DNA follows: TGCGCCAGCAGCCTCGAGAGGGAGCGGACCCAGTACTTC.

The V and J genes are TRBV20-1 and TRBJ2-1; D gene ambiguous. The CDR3 length is 15 residues. Per germline, CDR1 DFQATT and CDR2 SNEGSKA (reference sequence). V was clipped by 0 bases and J by 5 bases, with 14 bases between them. CDR3 in amino acids: CSARDNQPAHNEQFF. The CDR3, as DNA: TGCAGTGCTAGAGATAATCAGCCGGCACACAATGAGCAGTTCTTC.

This chain uses TRBV7-9 with TRBJ2-7; 9 bases fit TRBD1. This CDR3 region has 16 residues. Per the germline V gene, CDR1 is SEHNR and CDR2 is FQNEAQ (reference sequence). J was trimmed by 4 bases and V by 6 bases; bases with no gene match: 13. CDR3 amino acids: CASRPIRDRVSYEQYF. The CDR3 region has the DNA TGTGCCAGCAGACCTATCCGGGACAGGGTGTCGTACGAGCAGTACTTC.